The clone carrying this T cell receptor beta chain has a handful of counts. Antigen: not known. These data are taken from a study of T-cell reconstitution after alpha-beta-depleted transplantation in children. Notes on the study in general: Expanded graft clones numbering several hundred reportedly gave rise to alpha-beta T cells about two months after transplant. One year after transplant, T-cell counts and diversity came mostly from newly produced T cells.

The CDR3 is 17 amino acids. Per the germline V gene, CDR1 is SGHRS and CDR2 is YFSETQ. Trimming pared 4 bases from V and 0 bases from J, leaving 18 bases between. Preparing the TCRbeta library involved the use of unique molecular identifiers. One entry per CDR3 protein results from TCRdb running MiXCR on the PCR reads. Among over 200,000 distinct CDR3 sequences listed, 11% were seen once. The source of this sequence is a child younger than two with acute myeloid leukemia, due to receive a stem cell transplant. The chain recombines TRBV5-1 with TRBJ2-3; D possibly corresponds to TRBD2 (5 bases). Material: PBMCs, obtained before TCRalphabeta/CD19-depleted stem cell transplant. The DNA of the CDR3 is TGCGCCAGCAGCGACCCCCCAGCGGACTCTAGCACAGATACGCAGTATTTT. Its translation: CASSDPPADSSTDTQYF. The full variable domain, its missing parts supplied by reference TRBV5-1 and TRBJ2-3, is KAGVTQTPRYLIKTRGQQVTLSCSPISGHRSVSWYQQTPGQGLQFLFEYFSETQRNKGNFPGRFSGRQFSNSRSEMNVSTLELGDSALYLCASSDPPADSSTDTQYFGPGTRLTVL.